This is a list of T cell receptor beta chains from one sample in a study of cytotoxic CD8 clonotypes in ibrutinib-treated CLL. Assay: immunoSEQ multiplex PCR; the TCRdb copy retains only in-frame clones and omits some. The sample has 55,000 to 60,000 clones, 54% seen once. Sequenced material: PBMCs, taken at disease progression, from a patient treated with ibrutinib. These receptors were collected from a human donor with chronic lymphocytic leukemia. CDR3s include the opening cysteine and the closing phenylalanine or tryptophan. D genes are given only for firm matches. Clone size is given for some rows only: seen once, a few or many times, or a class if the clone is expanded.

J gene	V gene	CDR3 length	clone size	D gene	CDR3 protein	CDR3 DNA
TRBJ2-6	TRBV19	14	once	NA	CASRLREYKNVLTF	TGTGCCAGTAGATTAAGGGAGTACAAAAACGTCCTGACTTTC
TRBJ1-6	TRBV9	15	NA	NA	CASSVEWRGNSPLHF	TGTGCCAGCAGCGTAGAGTGGAGGGGTAATTCACCCCTCCACTTT
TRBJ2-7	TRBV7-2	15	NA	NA	CASSSRALGPYEQYF	TGTGCCAGCAGCTCAAGGGCCCTTGGGCCCTACGAGCAGTACTTC
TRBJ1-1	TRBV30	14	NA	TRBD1	CAWSSGTGRTEAFF	TGTGCCTGGAGTTCCGGGACAGGGAGGACTGAAGCTTTCTTT
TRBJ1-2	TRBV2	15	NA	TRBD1	CASTPGTGYLYGYTF	TGTGCCAGCACTCCCGGGACAGGATACCTCTATGGCTACACCTTC
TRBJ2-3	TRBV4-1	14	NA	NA	CASSRLPSADTQYF	TGCGCCAGCAGCCGACTACCTAGCGCAGATACGCAGTATTTT
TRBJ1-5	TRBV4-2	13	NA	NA	CASSQGGSQPQHF	TGTGCCAGCAGCCAAGGGGGTAGTCAGCCCCAGCATTTT
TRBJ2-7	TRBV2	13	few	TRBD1	CASRDRASYEQYF	TGTGCCAGCCGGGACAGGGCCTCCTACGAGCAGTACTTC
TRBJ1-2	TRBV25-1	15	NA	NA	CASSVGNSPNYGYTF	TGTGCCAGCAGTGTCGGAAACAGCCCTAACTATGGCTACACCTTC
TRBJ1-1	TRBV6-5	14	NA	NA	CASSHQRRDTEAFF	TGTGCCAGCAGCCACCAGAGGCGGGACACTGAAGCTTTCTTT
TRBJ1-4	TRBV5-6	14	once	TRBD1	CASSLDRGGEKLFF	TGTGCCAGCAGTCTGGACAGGGGAGGAGAAAAACTGTTTTTT
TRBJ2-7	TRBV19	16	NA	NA	CASSIYSGIPGYEQYF	TGTGCCAGTAGTATTTATTCTGGGATACCGGGCTACGAGCAGTACTTC
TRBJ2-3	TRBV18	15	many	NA	CASSPGQGLSDTQYF	TGTGCCAGCTCACCAGGGCAGGGGCTATCAGATACGCAGTATTTT
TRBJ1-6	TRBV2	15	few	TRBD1	CASSEWGTGRSPLHF	TGTGCCAGCAGTGAATGGGGGACAGGGCGTTCACCCCTCCACTTT
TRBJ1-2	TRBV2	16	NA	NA	CASSLFVAGPNYGYTF	TGTGCCAGCAGTCTTTTCGTGGCAGGGCCCAACTATGGCTACACCTTC
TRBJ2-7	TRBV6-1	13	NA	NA	CASTGSLGYEQYF	TGTGCCAGTACCGGGAGCTTGGGGTACGAGCAGTACTTC
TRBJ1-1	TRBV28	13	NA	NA	CASVTVRNTEAFF	TGTGCCAGCGTAACCGTTAGGAACACTGAAGCTTTCTTT
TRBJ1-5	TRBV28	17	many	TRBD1	CASSPSGTAINNQPQHF	TGTGCCAGCAGTCCTTCCGGGACAGCTATTAACAATCAGCCCCAGCATTTT
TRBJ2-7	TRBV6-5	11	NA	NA	CASSRSYEQYF	TGTGCCAGCAGTCGGTCCTACGAGCAGTACTTC
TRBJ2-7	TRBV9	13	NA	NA	CASSVGLSYEQYF	TGTGCCAGCAGCGTAGGGCTGTCCTACGAGCAGTACTTC
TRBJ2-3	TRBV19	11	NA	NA	CASSNLDTQYF	TGTGCCAGTAGTAATCTTGATACGCAGTATTTT
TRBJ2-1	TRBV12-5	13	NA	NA	CASGLVPEGEQFF	TGTGCTAGTGGTTTGGTACCTGAGGGGGAGCAGTTCTTC
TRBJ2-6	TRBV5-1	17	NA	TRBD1	CASTIGTAFSGANVLTF	TGCGCCAGCACCATCGGGACAGCCTTTTCAGGGGCCAACGTCCTGACTTTC
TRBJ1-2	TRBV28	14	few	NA	CASSLVRQAYGYTF	TGTGCCAGCAGTTTAGTGCGACAGGCTTATGGCTACACCTTC
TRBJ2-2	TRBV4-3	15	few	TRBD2	CASSREGGNTGELFF	TGCGCCAGCAGCCGGGAGGGTGGGAACACCGGGGAGCTGTTTTTT
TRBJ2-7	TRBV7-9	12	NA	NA	CASSLILSEQYF	TGTGCCAGCAGCTTAATTTTGAGCGAGCAGTACTTC
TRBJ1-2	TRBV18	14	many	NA	CASSRQTDDYGYTF	TGTGCCAGCTCCCGCCAGACGGACGACTATGGCTACACCTTC
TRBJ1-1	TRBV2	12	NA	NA	CASREMNTEAFF	TGTGCCAGCAGGGAAATGAACACTGAAGCTTTCTTT
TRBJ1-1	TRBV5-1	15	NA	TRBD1	CASSVETGAYTEAFF	TGCGCCAGCAGCGTTGAGACAGGGGCGTACACTGAAGCTTTCTTT
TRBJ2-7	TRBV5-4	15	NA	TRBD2	CASSFNAGVYYEQYF	TGTGCCAGCAGCTTCAACGCGGGGGTATACTACGAGCAGTACTTC
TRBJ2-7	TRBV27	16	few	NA	CASSLKGAALSYEQYF	TGTGCCAGCAGTTTAAAGGGAGCTGCGTTGAGCTACGAGCAGTACTTC
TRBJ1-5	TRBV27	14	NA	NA	CASSLGTASQPQHF	TGTGCCAGCAGTTTAGGTACAGCTAGTCAGCCCCAGCATTTT
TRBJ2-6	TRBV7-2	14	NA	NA	CASSSGAGANVLTF	TGTGCCAGCAGCTCCGGAGCTGGGGCCAACGTCCTGACTTTC
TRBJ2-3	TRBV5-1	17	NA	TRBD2	CASSLVVTSGGADTQYF	TGCGCCAGCAGCTTGGTGGTGACTAGCGGGGGGGCAGATACGCAGTATTTT
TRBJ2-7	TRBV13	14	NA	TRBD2	CASSPRGAPYEQYF	TGTGCCAGCAGCCCGCGGGGGGCCCCCTACGAGCAGTACTTC
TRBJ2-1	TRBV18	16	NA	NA	CASSPGLKLLYNEQFF	TGTGCCAGCTCACCTGGCTTAAAGCTTCTCTACAATGAGCAGTTCTTC